Presented here are 25 T cell receptor beta chains from one specimen sequenced in a study of cytotoxic CD8 clonotypes in ibrutinib-treated CLL. TCRdb's table, derived via immunoSEQ multiplex PCR, lists solely in-frame clones and lacks some. The data show around 310,000 clones, 70% to 80% seen once. Sequences were derived from PBMCs, sampled before ibrutinib treatment. The receptors here all came from a human donor with chronic lymphocytic leukemia.

This chain links TRBV7-9 with TRBJ1-1; tentative D call: TRBD1 (5 bases). From germline, CDR1 is SEHNR and CDR2 FQNEAQ (reference sequence). Deletions cut 4 bases from V and 4 bases from J, with 13 bases between. This CDR3 comprises 14 residues. The CDR3 reads CASSSLGVRTEAFF. The DNA of the CDR3 is TGTGCCAGCAGCTCCTTGGGGGTGCGCACTGAAGCTTTCTTT.

The chain uses TRBV4-3 and TRBJ2-3, with 11 bases that match TRBD2. The CDR3 is 18 residues long. The V segment lost 3 bases and the J segment 0 bases; nucleotides outside the gene matches: 8. CDR1 is LGHNA and CDR2 is YSLEER in the germline V gene. For the CDR3, the DNA is TGCGCCAGCAGCCAGAGAGGGGGACTAGCGGATAGCACAGATACGCAGTATTTT. Translation: CASSQRGGLADSTDTQYF.

This clone was seen more than once but under ten times. The CDR3 is CAWDPTGVTEAFF. In nucleotides, the CDR3 is TGTGCCTGGGACCCCACAGGGGTCACTGAAGCTTTCTTT. V is TRBV30 and J is TRBJ1-1, with 7 bases matching TRBD1. The J segment lost 4 bases and the V segment lost 5 bases, leaving 7 bases of the junction unmatched. The CDR3 covers 13 residues. The germline V gene has CDR1 GTSNPN and CDR2 SVGIG (reference sequence).

This sequence joins TRBV16 and TRBJ1-5; a possible D gene is TRBD1 (5 bases). Trimming pared 1 base from V and 4 bases from J, leaving 11 bases between. Per germline, CDR1 KGHSY and CDR2 FQNENV. This CDR3 region has 15 residues. CDR3 sequence reads: CASSQFVGVNQPQHF. The DNA for the CDR3 is TGTGCCAGCAGCCAATTCGTAGGGGTAAATCAGCCCCAGCATTTT.

The chain is built from TRBV4-1 and TRBJ2-1; 7 nucleotides align to TRBD2. CDR3 size: 15 residues. CDR1 and CDR2 (germline): MGHRA, YSYEKL. Trimming at V came to 6 bases and at J to 4 bases, leaving 9 bases not matched to a gene. The CDR3 region is CASRKQERDYNEQFF. As DNA, the CDR3 is TGCGCCAGCAGAAAACAGGAGCGGGATTACAATGAGCAGTTCTTC.

This rearrangement joins TRBV4-3 to TRBJ1-5; D unresolved. Trimming took off 1 base at V and 5 bases at J, with 6 bases between the two ends. The CDR3 contains 13 residues. CDR1 LGHNA and CDR2 YSLEER come from the germline V gene. The CDR3 region has the DNA TGCGCCAGCAGCCAAGGTTTCGATCAGCCCCAGCATTTT. Its protein product is CASSQGFDQPQHF.

V usage is TRBV9 and J usage is TRBJ2-1; 12 bases align to TRBD2. V gave up 5 bases and J gave up 7 bases; unmatched junction bases: 4. The CDR3 is made up of 14 amino acids. The germline V gene has CDR1 SGDLS and CDR2 YYNGEE. In nucleotides, the CDR3 is TGTGCCAGCAGTGGACTAGCGGGGCGGAATGAGCAGTTCTTC. Residues: CASSGLAGRNEQFF.

The rearrangement links TRBV2 to TRBJ2-1, with D possibly being TRBD2 (6 bases). The ends were cut back, 6 bases at V and 3 bases at J, with 12 bases in the middle. Germline V gene sequence: CDR1 SNHLY, CDR2 FYNNEI. This CDR3 comprises 14 residues. The CDR3 DNA reads as TGTGCCAGCAGGTGGGACTCATACTACAATGAGCAGTTCTTC. It encodes CASRWDSYYNEQFF.

Here the CDR3 DNA reads TGTGCCAGCTCAACTTCGGGACTAGCGGGCCGGTGGTACTTC. Amino acid sequence: CASSTSGLAGRWYF. V and J are TRBV27 and TRBJ2-7, with 12 bases lining up with TRBD2. The length of the CDR3 is 14 residues. Germline-derived CDR1 and CDR2 are MNHEY and SMNVEV (reference sequence). Trimming cost V 8 bases and J 12 bases; bases outside gene matches: 14.

This CDR3 is CASSPGWSGNTIYF. The DNA for the CDR3 is TGTGCCAGCAGCCCCGGATGGTCTGGAAACACCATATATTTT. This chain uses TRBV7-9 with TRBJ1-3, with D unclear. The length of the CDR3 is 14 residues. Germline V CDR1 and CDR2: SEHNR, FQNEAQ (reference sequence). V was cut by 5 bases and J by 1 base, with 9 bases left in between.

V usage is TRBV5-5 and J usage is TRBJ2-7, with D tentatively TRBD1 (6 bases). The CDR3 spans 16 residues. Trimming took 3 bases from V and 0 from J, leaving 16 bases between them. Germline assignment: CDR1 SGHKS and CDR2 YYEKEE (reference sequence). CDR3 bases: TGTGCCAGCAGCTCTCCCTGGACAGATAGCTCCTACGAGCAGTACTTC. Encoded protein: CASSSPWTDSSYEQYF.

This rearrangement joins TRBV6-5 to TRBJ1-5; 7 positions agree with TRBD1. Germline V gene lookup returns CDR1 MNHEY and CDR2 SVGAGI. The CDR3 length is 14 residues. Trimming took 5 bases from V and 3 from J; bases not matched to a gene: 4. The CDR3 DNA sequence: TGTGCCAGCAGTGGACAGGCTTACAATCAGCCCCAGCATTTT. Translating it yields CASSGQAYNQPQHF.

This rearrangement joins TRBV15 to TRBJ2-1; D not certain. CDR3 size: 15 residues. Germline loops: CDR1 LNHNV, CDR2 YYDKDF (reference sequence). Trimming shortened V by 0 bases and J by 6 bases, and 12 bases separated the two germline ends. The CDR3 sequence: CATSRDSLALNEQFF. Here the CDR3 DNA reads TGTGCCACCAGCAGAGACTCGTTGGCTCTCAATGAGCAGTTCTTC.

The genes are TRBV19 and TRBJ2-1; 8 nucleotides line up with TRBD1. V dropped 7 bases and J dropped 7; count of bases not matched to a gene: 9. The CDR3 runs 14 residues. Germline CDR1 is LNHDA and CDR2 is SQIVND (reference sequence). The CDR3 loop is CASTPRTGRNEQFF. The DNA of the CDR3 is TGTGCCAGTACTCCAAGGACAGGGAGGAATGAGCAGTTCTTC.

The rearrangement links TRBV5-1 to TRBJ2-1, with 8 nucleotides matching TRBD1. The germline V gene encodes CDR1 SGHRS and CDR2 YFSETQ. V trimming: 9 bases; J trimming: 7 bases; junction bases outside the gene matches: 6. The CDR3 extends over 12 amino acids. The CDR3 coding sequence is TGCGCCACCTCGGACAGGGCAAATGAGCAGTTCTTC. Its protein is CATSDRANEQFF.

The gene calls are TRBV11-2 and TRBJ2-7; 10 bases line up with TRBD2. Germline CDR1 SGHAT, CDR2 FQNNGV. V was pared by 6 bases and J by 5 bases, with 13 bases of the junction left unmatched. The CDR3 loop spans 16 amino acids. The CDR3 loop is CASRKRTGTSDNEQYF. The CDR3 region has the DNA TGTGCCAGCAGGAAAAGAACCGGGACTAGCGACAACGAGCAGTACTTC.

The genes are TRBV15 and TRBJ2-5; 8 bases map to TRBD1. Losses at the gene ends were 5 bases for V and 3 bases for J; bases not matched to a gene: 5. The CDR3 runs 14 residues. Germline V gives CDR1 LNHNV, CDR2 YYDKDF (reference sequence). CDR3 protein: CATSPQDREETQYF. The CDR3 DNA follows: TGTGCCACCAGCCCCCAGGACAGGGAAGAGACCCAGTACTTC.

The chain combines TRBV28 with TRBJ2-7, with D possibly TRBD1 on 5 matching bases. The CDR3 is made up of 15 amino acids. Per the germline V gene, CDR1 is MDHEN and CDR2 is SYDVKM. V was pared by 4 bases and J by 3 bases, with 16 bases between. The DNA of the CDR3 is TGTGCCAGCAGTTCCTGGACAAGGAACAACTACGAGCAGTACTTC. Protein sequence: CASSSWTRNNYEQYF.

The chain recombines TRBV7-9 with TRBJ2-7; D is possibly TRBD1 or TRBD2 (6 bases each). The germline gives CDR1 SEHNR, CDR2 FQNEAQ (reference sequence). V was pared by 2 bases and J by 0 bases, with 17 bases between. The length of the CDR3 is 17 residues. CDR3 nucleotide sequence: TGTGCCAGCAGCTTAATATCGGGGGCGGGAATCTCCTACGAGCAGTACTTC. Translating it yields CASSLISGAGISYEQYF.

This clone was counted a few times. The rearrangement links TRBV7-9 to TRBJ2-1; D gene unclear. Germline CDR1 is SEHNR and CDR2 is FQNEAQ (reference sequence). CDR3 size: 14 residues. V lost 1 base and J lost 10, with 14 bases in between. The CDR3 DNA follows: TGTGCCAGCAGCTTAGTGGCCCGTGCTATCGAGCAGTTCTTC. Its protein product is CASSLVARAIEQFF.

This chain uses TRBV7-2 with TRBJ1-5, with D unclear. Deletions cut 1 base from V and 4 bases from J, with 14 bases between. From germline, CDR1 is SGHTA and CDR2 FQGNSA. The CDR3 spans 16 residues. Here the CDR3 DNA reads TGTGCCAGCAGCTTAGGTCTCTGGCAGACAAATCAGCCCCAGCATTTT. This gives the protein CASSLGLWQTNQPQHF.

The chain joins TRBV15 to TRBJ2-1; D might be TRBD2 (5 bases). V dropped 1 base and J dropped 6 bases, with 7 bases sitting between them. CDR1 is LNHNV, CDR2 YYDKDF, per germline (reference sequence). This CDR3 contains 13 residues. CDR3 residues: CATSRVAGNEQFF. In DNA form, the CDR3 reads TGTGCCACCAGCAGAGTCGCGGGCAATGAGCAGTTCTTC.

The rearrangement links TRBV2 to TRBJ2-3; D is unresolved. From germline, CDR1 is SNHLY and CDR2 FYNNEI. This CDR3 comprises 11 residues. Trimming removed 7 bases at V and 5 bases at J, with 7 bases between. CDR3 in DNA: TGTGCCAGCACCTTTCTAGATACGCAGTATTTT. Its protein is CASTFLDTQYF.

The J gene is TRBJ2-2, the V gene TRBV6-1; no clear D. This CDR3 is 13 amino acids long. Deletions cut 5 bases from V and 3 bases from J, with 7 bases between. The germline V gene encodes CDR1 MNHNS and CDR2 SASEGT. CDR3 amino acids: CASSRDHTGELFF. In DNA, the CDR3 is TGTGCCAGCAGTAGAGACCACACCGGGGAGCTGTTTTTT.

The chain couples TRBV5-1 to TRBJ2-7, with D unresolved. Germline CDR1 SGHRS, CDR2 YFSETQ. The germline V and J ends were trimmed by 1 base and 5 bases, with 4 bases remaining between them. This CDR3 region has 11 residues. CDR3 protein: CASSLSHEQYF. The CDR3 coding sequence is TGCGCCAGCAGCTTGAGCCACGAGCAGTACTTC.